This passage covers 11 T cell receptor beta chains from one sample sequenced in a study of T cell responses to AZD1222 COVID-19 vaccine. Profiling relied on immunoSEQ multiplex PCR, and the TCRdb table lists in-frame clones only, not all of them. The sample includes 80,000 to 90,000 clones, around nine tenths of them seen just once. This sample comprised peripheral blood, obtained on day 0 of AZD1222 vaccination. Receptors were obtained from an adult in good health.

The rearrangement links TRBV27 to TRBJ1-5; the match to TRBD1 covers 10 bases. CDR3 length: 16 amino acids. Per germline, CDR1 MNHEY and CDR2 SMNVEV (reference sequence). The J segment lost 5 bases and the V segment lost 6 bases, leaving 10 bases of the junction unmatched. The CDR3 spells CASRSGTGARYQPQHF. CDR3 nucleotide sequence: TGTGCCAGCAGGTCCGGGACAGGGGCGCGGTATCAGCCCCAGCATTTT.

This chain links TRBV19 with TRBJ2-5, with 10 bases identical to TRBD2. Germline CDR1 is LNHDA and CDR2 is SQIVND (reference sequence). V lost 3 bases, J lost 5 bases, and 9 bases stayed unmatched. The length of the CDR3 is 16 residues. The CDR3 reads CASSIASSGRKETQYF. CDR3 nucleotides: TGTGCCAGTAGTATCGCGTCTAGCGGGAGAAAGGAGACCCAGTACTTC.

V is TRBV6-5 and J is TRBJ2-2; 7 bases line up with TRBD1. V shed 6 bases and J 4 bases; nucleotides not matched to a gene: 8. CDR3 size: 15 residues. The V gene's germline CDR1 is MNHEY and CDR2 SVGAGI. The CDR3 region is CASRETGHVTGELFF. CDR3 in DNA: TGTGCCAGCAGGGAGACAGGGCATGTCACCGGGGAGCTGTTTTTT.

The V and J genes are TRBV2 and TRBJ1-6; D remains unclear. CDR1 and CDR2 (germline): SNHLY, FYNNEI. The CDR3 has 15 amino acids. The V end lost 7 bases, the J end lost 3 bases, and 13 bases lay between the germline ends. This CDR3 reads CASTPEGIYNSPLHF. CDR3 DNA: TGTGCCAGCACCCCCGAGGGTATCTATAATTCACCCCTCCACTTT.

The chain joins TRBV28 to TRBJ2-2, with TRBD1 matching over 10 bases. This CDR3 has 16 amino acids. Germline-derived CDR1 and CDR2 are MDHEN and SYDVKM. The V segment lost 7 bases and the J segment 7 bases; nucleotides outside the gene matches: 12. CDR3 sequence (DNA): TGTGCCAGCACCCTAGACAGGGGGCGTGTGGTCGGGGAGCTGTTTTTT. It encodes CASTLDRGRVVGELFF.

V and J are TRBV5-1 and TRBJ2-7; 10 bases agree with TRBD1. The CDR3 consists of 14 residues. With V trimmed by 3 bases and J by 3 bases, 3 bases remained unmatched. From germline, CDR1 is SGHRS and CDR2 YFSETQ. The CDR3 nucleotides read TGCGCCAGCAGCTCCCGGACAGGGGGCTACGAGCAGTACTTC. This encodes CASSSRTGGYEQYF.

This clone was counted between two and nine times. This sequence joins TRBV3-1 (or the pseudogene TRBV3-2) and TRBJ1-2; TRBD1 matches 7 bases. CDR1 is LGHDT and CDR2 is YNNKEL in the germline V gene (reference sequence). The J segment lost 6 bases and the V segment lost 2 bases, leaving 3 bases of the junction unmatched. The length of the CDR3 is 13 residues. The CDR3 sequence is CASSQNRGDGYTF. The CDR3, as DNA: TGTGCCAGCAGCCAAAACAGGGGCGATGGCTACACCTTC.

The CDR3 nucleotides are TGCGCCAGCAGCTTATGGGGACAGGCAACAGATACGCAGTATTTT. Protein: CASSLWGQATDTQYF. The V call is TRBV5-1, the J call TRBJ2-3, with 8 positions matching TRBD1. The germline CDR1 and CDR2 sequences are SGHRS and YFSETQ. V gave up 2 bases and J gave up 3 bases; unmatched junction bases: 5. This CDR3 has 15 amino acids.

This clone showed up just once. The V call is TRBV5-1, the J call TRBJ2-3, with TRBD2 identical over 13 bases. This CDR3 is built from 17 residues. Trimming cost V 2 bases and J 3 bases; bases outside gene matches: 6. Germline V gene sequence: CDR1 SGHRS, CDR2 YFSETQ. As DNA, the CDR3 is TGCGCCAGCAGCTTTCGACTAGCGGGAGGTAGTACAGATACGCAGTATTTT. This sequence encodes CASSFRLAGGSTDTQYF.

The table lists this clone with a count of one. This chain connects TRBV4-1 to TRBJ1-1; D call uncertain. CDR1 MGHRA and CDR2 YSYEKL come from the germline V gene. Trimming shortened V by 0 bases and J by 3 bases, and 14 bases separated the two germline ends. The CDR3 spans 16 residues. CDR3 nucleotides: TGCGCCAGCAGCCAAGAACTGGGCGGGTGGGACACTGAAGCTTTCTTT. Residues: CASSQELGGWDTEAFF.

The chain recombines TRBV4-2 with TRBJ1-2, with 10 bases aligning to TRBD1. This CDR3 is 16 amino acids long. Germline V gene lookup returns CDR1 LGHNA and CDR2 YNFKEQ. V lost 3 bases to trimming and J lost 7 bases; unmatched junction nucleotides: 11. The CDR3 sequence: CASSQTGTGDLAGYTF. For the CDR3, the DNA is TGTGCCAGCAGCCAGACCGGGACAGGGGATCTGGCTGGCTACACCTTC.